This T cell receptor beta chain was profiled in a study of T cells after yellow fever vaccination. Whole-study findings and limits: Re-detected after boosting: most primary clones, more than 95% of CD4 and about 90% of CD8. Peaking on day 5 versus 15, the secondary response was faster but weaker.

To note about this clonotype: Antigen: not known.

TCRdb reprocessed the 5' RACE reads via MiXCR and lists one record per CDR3 protein. Of hundreds of thousands of distinct CDR3 sequences in the sample, approximately 12% were seen once. The germline V gene encodes CDR1 SGHTA and CDR2 FQGNSA. CDR3 length: 14 residues. With 3 bases removed from V and 6 bases from J, the gap between germline ends came to 13 bases. The chain has TRBV7-2 and TRBJ2-3; TRBD1 is a possible D gene (5 bases). The receptor comes from a man aged 25 to 40 who received the YFV17D yellow fever vaccine. Sequenced material: PBMCs, taken on the day of the yellow fever booster vaccination. CDR3 bases: TGTGCCAGCAGCTTTACAGGTGCCGGGGATACGCAGTATTTT. Encoded protein: CASSFTGAGDTQYF.